This T cell receptor beta chain was sequenced in a study of blood T cell repertoires in COVID-19. All enrollees were roughly 18 to 100 years old and from fewer than 25 US areas. Self-reported history from a screening survey and questionnaire set each donor's cohort. Repertoires were generated with immunoSEQ multiplex PCR, while TCRdb's copy carries only in-frame clones and drops some. The table lists under 300,000 clones, around 83% of them singletons, with around 6.3% in the top ten. This clonotype was sampled from a woman aged 45 to 65 who had been exposed to COVID-19. The specimen sequenced was PBMCs or T cells enriched from blood (not recorded which).

The CDR3 region is CASSLNLAGLLTSGEQYF. The CDR3 nucleotides are TGTGCCAGCAGCTTAAATCTAGCGGGGCTTCTTACCTCGGGGGAGCAGTACTTC. The chain joins TRBV11-2 to TRBJ2-7; 9 bases line up with TRBD2. V shed 2 bases, J shed 7 bases, and the junction held 18 bases outside the gene matches. CDR1 is SGHAT and CDR2 is FQNNGV in the germline V gene. This CDR3 has 18 residues.